A selection of T cell receptor beta chains follows, all from one sample in a study of T cell responses to AZD1222 COVID-19 vaccine. Method: immunoSEQ multiplex PCR; TCRdb's copy keeps in-frame clones and lacks some. Among around 150,000 clones listed, 75% to 95% were seen once. The sequenced sample was peripheral blood, obtained 28 days after the second dose of the MenACWY control vaccine. The receptors were sampled from an adult who received the MenACWY meningococcal vaccine as a control. The CDR3 runs from the conserved cysteine through the conserved F or W. A D gene is named only where the DNA matches it firmly. A clone size is listed for some rows: how often the clone was seen (once, few, many), or a class if it is expanded.

v_gene: TRBV6-2/TRBV6-3
d_gene: -
abundance: -
j_gene: TRBJ2-3
CDR3aa: CASSYAAPGPDTQYF
CDR3nt: TGTGCCAGCAGTTACGCAGCTCCGGGCCCAGATACGCAGTATTTT

v_gene: TRBV30
d_gene: TRBD1
abundance: -
j_gene: TRBJ1-1
CDR3aa: CAGGQGNTEAFF
CDR3nt: TGTGCCGGGGGACAGGGGAACACTGAAGCTTTCTTT

v_gene: TRBV18
d_gene: -
abundance: -
j_gene: TRBJ2-7
CDR3aa: CASSPPSSYEQYF
CDR3nt: TGTGCCAGCTCACCACCCAGCTCCTACGAGCAGTACTTC

v_gene: TRBV28
d_gene: -
abundance: -
j_gene: TRBJ2-1
CDR3aa: CASSSGGIRNEQFF
CDR3nt: TGTGCCAGCAGTTCTGGGGGGATTAGGAATGAGCAGTTCTTC

v_gene: TRBV5-1
d_gene: TRBD2
abundance: -
j_gene: TRBJ2-1
CDR3aa: CASRRTSGRTAAYNEQFF
CDR3nt: TGCGCCAGCAGACGGACTAGCGGGAGGACTGCCGCCTACAATGAGCAGTTCTTC

v_gene: TRBV13
d_gene: -
abundance: -
j_gene: TRBJ2-4
CDR3aa: CASSLRQAENIQYF
CDR3nt: TGTGCCAGCAGCCTGAGACAGGCTGAAAACATTCAGTACTTC

v_gene: TRBV7-9
d_gene: TRBD1
abundance: -
j_gene: TRBJ2-1
CDR3aa: CASSQQGARLNEQFF
CDR3nt: TGTGCCAGCAGCCAACAGGGGGCTAGGTTGAATGAGCAGTTCTTC

v_gene: TRBV7-2
d_gene: TRBD1
abundance: -
j_gene: TRBJ1-2
CDR3aa: CASSLALGTGRKDITF
CDR3nt: TGTGCCAGCAGCTTAGCGCTAGGGACAGGCCGTAAGGATATCACTTTC

v_gene: TRBV18
d_gene: TRBD1
abundance: -
j_gene: TRBJ1-1
CDR3aa: CASSPRQGEAEAFF
CDR3nt: TGTGCCAGCTCGCCTCGACAGGGGGAAGCTGAAGCTTTCTTT

v_gene: TRBV6-2/TRBV6-3
d_gene: -
abundance: -
j_gene: TRBJ1-2
CDR3aa: CASSSPNWNGYTF
CDR3nt: TGTGCCAGCAGCTCCCCCAACTGGAATGGCTACACCTTC

v_gene: TRBV7-8
d_gene: TRBD1
abundance: -
j_gene: TRBJ2-2
CDR3aa: CASSPAGGVTGELFF
CDR3nt: TGTGCCAGCAGCCCCGCAGGGGGCGTCACCGGGGAGCTGTTTTTT

v_gene: TRBV19
d_gene: -
abundance: -
j_gene: TRBJ2-6
CDR3aa: CASSIQVRSGANVLTF
CDR3nt: TGTGCCAGTAGTATACAGGTTCGCTCTGGGGCCAACGTCCTGACTTTC

v_gene: TRBV19
d_gene: -
abundance: -
j_gene: TRBJ1-1
CDR3aa: CASRDDPNTEAFF
CDR3nt: TGTGCCAGTAGGGACGACCCGAACACTGAAGCTTTCTTT

v_gene: TRBV6-5
d_gene: -
abundance: -
j_gene: TRBJ2-2
CDR3aa: CASSDSYTGELFF
CDR3nt: TGTGCCAGCAGTGACTCTTACACCGGGGAGCTGTTTTTT

v_gene: TRBV2
d_gene: TRBD2
abundance: -
j_gene: TRBJ2-2
CDR3aa: CASSESGGVNTGELFF
CDR3nt: TGTGCCAGCAGTGAAAGCGGGGGGGTAAACACCGGGGAGCTGTTTTTT

v_gene: TRBV7-3
d_gene: -
abundance: -
j_gene: TRBJ2-7
CDR3aa: CASSLGGGDGTYEQYF
CDR3nt: TGTGCCAGCAGCCTTGGGGGTGGGGACGGGACCTACGAGCAGTACTTC

v_gene: TRBV18
d_gene: TRBD1
abundance: -
j_gene: TRBJ2-7
CDR3aa: CASSQDRVVNEQYF
CDR3nt: TGTGCCAGCTCTCAGGACAGGGTGGTGAACGAGCAGTACTTC

v_gene: TRBV18
d_gene: -
abundance: -
j_gene: TRBJ2-7
CDR3aa: CASSPGVASEQYF
CDR3nt: TGTGCCAGCTCACCGGGGGTCGCATCCGAGCAGTACTTC

v_gene: TRBV6-1
d_gene: -
abundance: -
j_gene: TRBJ1-4
CDR3aa: CASSEQGTPSTNGEKLFF
CDR3nt: TGTGCCAGCAGTGAACAGGGGACCCCCTCAACTAATGGTGAAAAACTGTTTTTT

v_gene: TRBV29-1
d_gene: TRBD2
abundance: -
j_gene: TRBJ2-7
CDR3aa: CSVLPGGASSYEQYF
CDR3nt: TGCAGCGTCCTACCCGGGGGGGCAAGCTCCTACGAGCAGTACTTC

v_gene: TRBV2
d_gene: TRBD1
abundance: once
j_gene: TRBJ1-2
CDR3aa: CASSEGGTALYGYTF
CDR3nt: TGTGCCAGCAGTGAAGGGGGGACAGCGCTCTATGGCTACACCTTC

v_gene: TRBV19
d_gene: -
abundance: -
j_gene: TRBJ2-3
CDR3aa: CASSTTSGADTQYF
CDR3nt: TGTGCCAGTAGTACGACTAGTGGGGCAGATACGCAGTATTTT

v_gene: TRBV7-9
d_gene: -
abundance: -
j_gene: TRBJ1-5
CDR3aa: CASSLTGGANSQPQHF
CDR3nt: TGTGCCAGCAGCTTAACCGGGGGGGCTAATAGTCAGCCCCAGCATTTT

v_gene: TRBV10-3
d_gene: TRBD1
abundance: -
j_gene: TRBJ1-1
CDR3aa: CAISTLDRVGTFF
CDR3nt: TGTGCCATCAGTACCTTAGACAGGGTTGGTACTTTCTTT

v_gene: TRBV5-1
d_gene: -
abundance: -
j_gene: TRBJ1-4
CDR3aa: CASSDGNEKLFF
CDR3nt: TGCGCCAGCAGCGACGGTAATGAAAAACTGTTTTTT

v_gene: TRBV4-3
d_gene: -
abundance: few
j_gene: TRBJ1-1
CDR3aa: CASSQVTWQGEAFF
CDR3nt: TGCGCCAGCAGCCAAGTTACGTGGCAGGGTGAAGCTTTCTTT

v_gene: TRBV29-1
d_gene: -
abundance: -
j_gene: TRBJ1-2
CDR3aa: CSAERTMGYTF
CDR3nt: TGCAGCGCCGAAAGGACAATGGGCTACACCTTC

v_gene: TRBV27
d_gene: -
abundance: -
j_gene: TRBJ2-3
CDR3aa: CASSVTGTDTQYF
CDR3nt: TGTGCCAGCAGCGTCACAGGGACAGATACGCAGTATTTT

v_gene: TRBV5-8
d_gene: TRBD1
abundance: -
j_gene: TRBJ1-1
CDR3aa: CASSLDGTGGVDIEAFF
CDR3nt: TGTGCCAGCAGCTTGGATGGGACAGGGGGCGTTGATATTGAAGCTTTCTTT

v_gene: TRBV28
d_gene: -
abundance: -
j_gene: TRBJ1-2
CDR3aa: CASSLLRLSEGRGYTF
CDR3nt: TGTGCCAGCAGTTTACTACGTTTATCCGAGGGCAGAGGCTACACCTTC

v_gene: TRBV7-2
d_gene: TRBD2
abundance: -
j_gene: TRBJ2-1
CDR3aa: CASSGTSGGNNEQFF
CDR3nt: TGTGCCAGCAGCGGGACTAGCGGGGGAAACAATGAGCAGTTCTTC

v_gene: TRBV18
d_gene: -
abundance: -
j_gene: TRBJ1-5
CDR3aa: CASSPQGDYQPQHF
CDR3nt: TGTGCCAGCTCACCACAGGGGGACTATCAGCCCCAGCATTTT

v_gene: TRBV10-2
d_gene: -
abundance: -
j_gene: TRBJ1-2
CDR3aa: CASSNSGGYTF
CDR3nt: TGCGCCAGCAGTAACAGCGGTGGCTACACCTTC

v_gene: TRBV10-1
d_gene: -
abundance: -
j_gene: TRBJ1-5
CDR3aa: CASSVTGWADQPQHF
CDR3nt: TGCGCCAGCAGCGTGACGGGCTGGGCAGACCAGCCCCAGCATTTT

v_gene: TRBV2
d_gene: TRBD1
abundance: -
j_gene: TRBJ1-1
CDR3aa: CASRTGLNTEAFF
CDR3nt: TGTGCCAGCAGGACAGGGTTGAACACTGAAGCTTTCTTT

v_gene: TRBV24-1
d_gene: TRBD1
abundance: -
j_gene: TRBJ2-2
CDR3aa: CATSDPGGQGATGELFF
CDR3nt: TGTGCCACCAGTGACCCCGGGGGACAGGGAGCCACCGGGGAGCTGTTTTTT

v_gene: TRBV19
d_gene: TRBD2
abundance: -
j_gene: TRBJ2-3
CDR3aa: CASRSSGGSTDTQYF
CDR3nt: TGTGCCAGTAGATCTAGCGGAGGGAGCACAGATACGCAGTATTTT

v_gene: TRBV20-1
d_gene: -
abundance: -
j_gene: TRBJ1-4
CDR3aa: CSASQGPTNEKLFF
CDR3nt: TGCAGTGCTAGTCAGGGCCCAACTAATGAAAAACTGTTTTTT

v_gene: TRBV19
d_gene: -
abundance: -
j_gene: TRBJ2-1
CDR3aa: CASRLGVIANEQFF
CDR3nt: TGTGCCAGTAGGTTAGGGGTTATCGCCAATGAGCAGTTCTTC

v_gene: TRBV29-1
d_gene: TRBD1
abundance: -
j_gene: TRBJ2-1
CDR3aa: CSASGQGDYNEQFF
CDR3nt: TGCAGCGCCTCGGGACAGGGAGATTACAATGAGCAGTTCTTC

v_gene: TRBV28
d_gene: -
abundance: -
j_gene: TRBJ1-2
CDR3aa: CASGTDGAGPTYGYTF
CDR3nt: TGTGCCAGTGGGACCGATGGGGCAGGCCCGACCTACGGCTACACCTTC

v_gene: TRBV19
d_gene: TRBD1
abundance: once
j_gene: TRBJ2-2
CDR3aa: CASTWDRGAGELFF
CDR3nt: TGTGCCAGTACGTGGGACAGGGGGGCCGGGGAGCTGTTTTTT

v_gene: TRBV7-9
d_gene: TRBD1
abundance: once
j_gene: TRBJ2-7
CDR3aa: CASSPQGAGYEQYF
CDR3nt: TGTGCCAGCAGCCCACAGGGGGCAGGATACGAGCAGTACTTC

v_gene: TRBV28
d_gene: TRBD2
abundance: -
j_gene: TRBJ2-1
CDR3aa: CASSLWAGGYNEQFF
CDR3nt: TGTGCCAGCAGTTTATGGGCGGGGGGTTACAATGAGCAGTTCTTC

v_gene: TRBV7-2
d_gene: TRBD2
abundance: once
j_gene: TRBJ2-3
CDR3aa: CASNPQGLAGVTDTQYF
CDR3nt: TGTGCCAGCAACCCCCAAGGACTAGCGGGAGTCACAGATACGCAGTATTTT

v_gene: TRBV24-1
d_gene: -
abundance: -
j_gene: TRBJ2-2
CDR3aa: CATSVERPNTGELFF
CDR3nt: TGTGCCACCAGTGTGGAGCGCCCGAACACCGGGGAGCTGTTTTTT

v_gene: TRBV5-3
d_gene: -
abundance: -
j_gene: TRBJ1-1
CDR3aa: CARSLGSGLNTEAFF
CDR3nt: TGTGCCAGAAGCTTGGGTAGTGGTTTGAACACTGAAGCTTTCTTT

v_gene: TRBV11-3
d_gene: -
abundance: -
j_gene: TRBJ1-1
CDR3aa: CASSLHRNTEAFF
CDR3nt: TGTGCCAGCAGCCTACACAGGAACACTGAAGCTTTCTTT

v_gene: TRBV28
d_gene: -
abundance: -
j_gene: TRBJ1-5
CDR3aa: CASTLTGRYQPQHF
CDR3nt: TGTGCCAGCACCCTTACAGGGAGGTATCAGCCCCAGCATTTT

v_gene: TRBV27
d_gene: -
abundance: -
j_gene: TRBJ2-5
CDR3aa: CASSLSLGGTQYF
CDR3nt: TGTGCCAGCAGTTTATCGTTAGGGGGGACCCAGTACTTC

v_gene: TRBV27
d_gene: -
abundance: -
j_gene: TRBJ1-1
CDR3aa: CASMGQMNTEAFF
CDR3nt: TGTGCCAGCATGGGTCAAATGAACACTGAAGCTTTCTTT

v_gene: TRBV28
d_gene: -
abundance: once
j_gene: TRBJ1-2
CDR3aa: CASSVQGGYTF
CDR3nt: TGTGCCAGCAGTGTTCAGGGAGGCTACACCTTC

v_gene: TRBV6-2/TRBV6-3
d_gene: -
abundance: -
j_gene: TRBJ1-6
CDR3aa: CASSPPGGSSNSPLHF
CDR3nt: TGTGCCAGCAGCCCTCCTGGGGGATCATCTAATTCACCCCTCCACTTT

v_gene: TRBV7-8
d_gene: -
abundance: -
j_gene: TRBJ2-7
CDR3aa: CASSLAAYEQYF
CDR3nt: TGTGCCAGCAGCTTAGCGGCCTACGAGCAGTACTTC

v_gene: TRBV3-1/TRBV3-2
d_gene: TRBD2
abundance: -
j_gene: TRBJ2-3
CDR3aa: CASSRSGAAQGDTQYF
CDR3nt: TGTGCCAGCAGCCGGAGCGGGGCGGCCCAAGGGGATACGCAGTATTTT

v_gene: TRBV5-6
d_gene: -
abundance: -
j_gene: TRBJ2-1
CDR3aa: CASSLWRRSNEQFF
CDR3nt: TGTGCCAGCAGCTTGTGGCGGCGAAGCAATGAGCAGTTCTTC

v_gene: TRBV6-6
d_gene: TRBD1
abundance: -
j_gene: TRBJ1-2
CDR3aa: CASTTGNYGYTF
CDR3nt: TGTGCCAGCACGACAGGGAACTATGGCTACACCTTC